The entry below describes one T cell receptor (beta chain). Trimming stripped 2 bases from V and 2 bases from J, with 7 bases between. The CDR3 runs to 14 residues. Per the germline V gene, CDR1 is MDHEN and CDR2 is SYDVKM. The data were taken from a study of OX40 agonist ivuxolimab in advanced cancers. Study in general: Melanoma, hepatocellular carcinoma, head and neck or renal cell cancer occurred in dose-escalation patients. Those enrolled were approximately 83% male, with a mean age of approximately 60 years and ages from about 20 to 90. Three patients, one with hepatocellular carcinoma and two with cutaneous melanoma, achieved partial responses.

Sequencing was performed with immunoSEQ multiplex PCR; in TCRdb, only in-frame clones are kept and a portion is missing. This sample has over 30,000 clones, with about four fifths found just once. This TCR was recovered from an adult with an advanced solid tumor such as melanoma, head and neck, liver or kidney cancer. The source material was CD4+ or CD8+ T cells sorted from blood, sampled in a trial of the OX40 agonist ivuxolimab. The chain carries TRBV28 and TRBJ1-5; no reliable D call. CDR3 sequence reads: CASSLGSGNQPQHF. CDR3 DNA: TGTGCCAGCAGTTTAGGCAGTGGCAATCAGCCCCAGCATTTT. Based on the CDR3 plus reference TRBV28 and TRBJ1-5, the full variable domain is DVKVTQSSRYLVKRTGEKVFLECVQDMDHENMFWYRQDPGLGLRLIYFSYDVKMKEKGDIPEGYSVSREKKERFSLILESASTNQTSMYLCASSLGSGNQPQHFGDGTRLSIL.